The rows below give T cell receptor beta chains drawn from one sample of a study of shared clonotypes between healthy human individuals. TCRdb keeps only in-frame clones here, not all; method: immunoSEQ multiplex PCR. The sample includes a few hundred thousand clones, about 97% seen only once; the top ten take approximately 0.057%. The sample taken for sequencing was naive CD4+ T cells sorted from blood. The origin of the receptors is a woman between 25 and 40 years old in good health. Both conserved end residues are part of each CDR3. Fields, in order: clone size, V gene, D gene, J gene, CDR3 DNA, CDR3 protein. The D gene is left open where the match is weak. The size field is filled for only some rows; it gives once, few, many or a size class.

abundance: -
v_gene: TRBV10-1
d_gene: TRBD2
j_gene: TRBJ2-1
CDR3nt: TGCGCCAGCAGATCCGGGACTAGCGGGGGGGATGAGCAGTTCTTC
CDR3aa: CASRSGTSGGDEQFF

abundance: -
v_gene: TRBV5-1
d_gene: TRBD2
j_gene: TRBJ2-1
CDR3nt: TGCGCCAGCACCACTAGCGGGGGCGAGCAGTTCTTC
CDR3aa: CASTTSGGEQFF

abundance: -
v_gene: TRBV9
d_gene: TRBD2
j_gene: TRBJ2-2
CDR3nt: TGTGCCAGCAGCGTACGTTCTAGCGGGCAATACACCGGGGAGCTGTTTTTT
CDR3aa: CASSVRSSGQYTGELFF

abundance: -
v_gene: TRBV7-2
d_gene: -
j_gene: TRBJ2-2
CDR3nt: TGTGCCAGCAGCGTATGGACAAGCGGGGAGCTGTTTTTT
CDR3aa: CASSVWTSGELFF

abundance: once
v_gene: TRBV28
d_gene: TRBD1
j_gene: TRBJ2-3
CDR3nt: TGTGCCAGCAGTTTTGACAGGGGGTCTTATTCGGCGGGCACAGATACGCAGTATTTT
CDR3aa: CASSFDRGSYSAGTDTQYF

abundance: -
v_gene: TRBV4-2
d_gene: TRBD2
j_gene: TRBJ2-3
CDR3nt: TGTGCCAGCAGCCAAGACGGGGGGAGCACAGATACGCAGTATTTT
CDR3aa: CASSQDGGSTDTQYF

abundance: -
v_gene: TRBV7-9
d_gene: -
j_gene: TRBJ2-3
CDR3nt: TGTGCCAGCAGCCCCAGACTAGGGTCAGGAGATACGCAGTATTTT
CDR3aa: CASSPRLGSGDTQYF

abundance: -
v_gene: TRBV6-6
d_gene: -
j_gene: TRBJ1-3
CDR3nt: TGTGCCAGCCGATCTGACTTTCCTGGAAACACCATATATTTT
CDR3aa: CASRSDFPGNTIYF

abundance: -
v_gene: TRBV18
d_gene: -
j_gene: TRBJ2-7
CDR3nt: TGTGCCAGCTCCCCAAACAGTGTAAGCTCCTACGAGCAGTACTTC
CDR3aa: CASSPNSVSSYEQYF

abundance: -
v_gene: TRBV28
d_gene: -
j_gene: TRBJ1-2
CDR3nt: TGTGCCAGCTCCAAGCTCAGCCATTGGGGAATAAAAAACTATGGCTACACCTTC
CDR3aa: CASSKLSHWGIKNYGYTF

abundance: -
v_gene: TRBV2
d_gene: TRBD2
j_gene: TRBJ2-7
CDR3nt: TGTGCCAGCAGGGCCCGACCGACTAGCGGGGGGGACGAGCAGTACTTC
CDR3aa: CASRARPTSGGDEQYF

abundance: once
v_gene: TRBV7-2
d_gene: TRBD2
j_gene: TRBJ2-7
CDR3nt: TGTGCCAGCAGCTTAGCAGGACTAGCGGGGGCCTCCTACGAGCAGTACTTC
CDR3aa: CASSLAGLAGASYEQYF

abundance: -
v_gene: TRBV11-2
d_gene: -
j_gene: TRBJ2-5
CDR3nt: TGTGCCAGCAGCTTCCGGGAGACCCAGTACTTC
CDR3aa: CASSFRETQYF

abundance: -
v_gene: TRBV28
d_gene: -
j_gene: TRBJ2-7
CDR3nt: TGTGCCAGCAGTCCTGGGGCAGGGGAGTCCTACGAGCAGTACTTC
CDR3aa: CASSPGAGESYEQYF

abundance: -
v_gene: TRBV19
d_gene: TRBD1
j_gene: TRBJ2-1
CDR3nt: TGTGCCAGTTCCTACACCCCGGCAGGGGGCATTGGGGATGAGCAGTTCTTC
CDR3aa: CASSYTPAGGIGDEQFF

abundance: -
v_gene: TRBV7-9
d_gene: -
j_gene: TRBJ1-5
CDR3nt: TGTGCCAGCAGCCCCGGAGGGCTGGGTGTGGATCAGCCCCAGCATTTT
CDR3aa: CASSPGGLGVDQPQHF

abundance: -
v_gene: TRBV5-1
d_gene: -
j_gene: TRBJ1-2
CDR3nt: TGCGCCAGCAGCCCGAGGGGCTATGGCTACACCTTC
CDR3aa: CASSPRGYGYTF

abundance: few
v_gene: TRBV2
d_gene: TRBD1
j_gene: TRBJ2-7
CDR3nt: TGTGCCAGCAGTCCCCTGACAGGGGCCTACGAGCAGTACTTC
CDR3aa: CASSPLTGAYEQYF

abundance: -
v_gene: TRBV2
d_gene: -
j_gene: TRBJ2-1
CDR3nt: TGTGCCACCAAAGAGCGGACCAGCTCCTACAATGAGCAGTTCTTC
CDR3aa: CATKERTSSYNEQFF

abundance: -
v_gene: TRBV30
d_gene: -
j_gene: TRBJ1-6
CDR3nt: TGTGCCTGGAGTAATGGACGGGGCAATTCACCCCTCCACTTT
CDR3aa: CAWSNGRGNSPLHF

abundance: -
v_gene: TRBV28
d_gene: -
j_gene: TRBJ2-5
CDR3nt: TGTGCCAGCAGTCCGCCTAGACTAGTCCGGGAGACCCAGTACTTC
CDR3aa: CASSPPRLVRETQYF

abundance: -
v_gene: TRBV5-1
d_gene: -
j_gene: TRBJ2-1
CDR3nt: TGCGCCAGCAGCTTGGGGGGAAGTGGACCCGAGCAGTTCTTC
CDR3aa: CASSLGGSGPEQFF

abundance: -
v_gene: TRBV29-1
d_gene: TRBD1
j_gene: TRBJ1-1
CDR3nt: TGCAGCGTCTTTACAGGGGTGAACACTGAAGCTTTCTTT
CDR3aa: CSVFTGVNTEAFF

abundance: -
v_gene: TRBV27
d_gene: -
j_gene: TRBJ1-1
CDR3nt: TGTGCCAGCATCCTTACGGTCAGGATGGGGGCGAACACTGAAGCTTTCTTT
CDR3aa: CASILTVRMGANTEAFF

abundance: -
v_gene: TRBV27
d_gene: -
j_gene: TRBJ2-7
CDR3nt: TGTGCCAGCAGTGGGAGCTACGAGCAGTACTTC
CDR3aa: CASSGSYEQYF

abundance: -
v_gene: TRBV27
d_gene: -
j_gene: TRBJ1-4
CDR3nt: TGTGCCAGCAGTTTATCGGGACCTAATGAAAAACTGTTTTTT
CDR3aa: CASSLSGPNEKLFF

abundance: -
v_gene: TRBV6-6
d_gene: -
j_gene: TRBJ2-7
CDR3nt: TGTGCCAGCAGTTACTCTCCAGGCCAGACCTACGAGCAGTACTTC
CDR3aa: CASSYSPGQTYEQYF

abundance: -
v_gene: TRBV7-3
d_gene: -
j_gene: TRBJ1-1
CDR3nt: TGTGCCAGCAGCTTTGGCGAGGGAGCTTTCTTT
CDR3aa: CASSFGEGAFF